This entry is about one T cell receptor beta chain. The antigen it recognizes is unknown. No per-base quality is available; no much larger clone lies one base away. These data are taken from a study of blood T cell repertoires in COVID-19 (dated by TCRdb to about 2020). Looking at the study overall: Collaborator samples came from the United States, Italy and Spain and covered acute and convalescent phases of COVID-19. The material from the prospective study consisted of cDNA or gDNA derived from T cells, B-cell-depleted T cells, or PBMCs. Deeply sampled blood TCRbeta repertoires from subjects exposed to, actively infected with, or recovered from COVID-19 were included in the dataset. The repertoires were released in a freely available public database intended as a resource for research on the immune response to SARS-CoV-2. Samples were obtained from the ongoing ImmuneRACE study (first 160 participants) and from roughly 1,300 subjects provided by 6 global collaborators. Sample metadata almost always included a de-identified subject ID, COVID-19 status, age in years and sex. HLA class I and class II types, where available, came from metadata supplied by the sample provider rather than from assay-based typing. The full study reports these points: The quantity of clinical and demographic metadata differed by source and by participant and was supplied without curation.

Trimming costs V 1 base and J 2 bases, and their ends lie 3 bases apart. The cysteine opens and the phenylalanine closes a CDR3 of 13 amino acids. Just the 39-base CDR3 DNA is kept, in frame starting at base 1. Looking up the germline V gene (reference sequence) yields CDR1 WNHNN and CDR2 SYGVQD. The immunoSEQ Assay, a bias-controlled multiplex PCR, was used to amplify TCRbeta CDR3 regions from genomic DNA. Concerning the study's data processing: Nucleated cell counts per sample were estimated from amplification of reference gene primers within the assay. Sequence reads were collapsed and filtered to measure the absolute abundance of every unique TCRbeta CDR3 rearrangement. For each sample, productive Simpson clonality was calculated as the square root of Simpson's diversity index across productive rearrangements. The table was pulled from immuneACCESS by TCRdb, which kept in-frame rearrangements only. Such tables lose some clones; where checked, under half of the loss comes from unresolved V genes, and the rest has no known cause. From that table come the V and J calls and clone size; the DNA was used to work out D and trimming. The sample table records 84,000 or so clones; approximately 84% of these occur just once. Together, the top ten hold more than 6% of the sample.

In Seattle, one collaborating source enrolled patients while the infection was active and tracked those patients longitudinally over the course of disease. Whole blood was collected in K2EDTA tubes by collaborating institutions according to the institutions' own protocols. For TCRbeta analysis, collaborator samples were shipped as frozen whole blood, as isolated PBMCs, or as DNA extracted from either sample type. The specimen sequenced was peripheral blood. The receptor's source is a man in his sixties or seventies with COVID-19, enrolled during active disease. The chain couples TRBV10-1 to TRBJ2-1; there is no confident call for the D gene. In nucleotide form, the sequence is TGCGCCAGCAGTGAGTTAACCTACAATGAGCAGTTCTTC. It translates to CASSELTYNEQFF.